This entry describes one TCR beta chain. Its antigen specificity is not known. The sample holds no much larger clone one base away, and base qualities are not on file. Sample time point, as interpreted from the label and publication: baseline before first vaccination. The vaccinee samples were drawn from two UK trials, COV001 and COV002, one of which was a single-blind randomized controlled phase 2/3 trial testing AZD1222 (ChAdOx1 nCoV-19) in healthy adults. For TCRbeta chain sequencing, PBMC samples were collected from trial participants at day 0 and at day 28 after the second dose. The data derive from a study of T cell responses to AZD1222 COVID-19 vaccine (dated by TCRdb to the early 2020s). Concerning the study at large: Because spike-specific TCR depth and breadth did not differ between the two schedules, AZD1222 recipients who got a second dose at roughly 4 weeks were pooled with those who got a second dose at roughly 12 weeks. TCR sequencing covered 230 to 250 trial participants: 207 given two doses of AZD1222 and approximately 26 given two doses of MenACWY control vaccine. Trial participants were enrolled by age into 18-55, 56-69 and 70-plus year subgroups, with about 150, 28 and 57 TCR-sequenced participants respectively. What the work shows at the level of the full study, not this receptor alone: After two AZD1222 doses, both the breadth and the depth of spike-specific TCRs were significantly higher than at day 0 and than in MenACWY recipients. Participants were mostly white British, with more females than males. The authors suggested clonal diversity may have been underestimated. No day 14 peak-response samples were available, so repertoires were characterized only after the peak T cell response. Nearly half of unique spike-specific TCRs reportedly recognized epitopes outside regions mutated in the B.1.351 and B.1.1.7 variants. Conclusions about previously exposed vaccinees are limited, since just six AZD1222 recipients were seropositive for SARS-CoV-2 at baseline. The vaccine-associated CD4 TCRs covered the entire spike protein, and the dominant responses fell in regions 160-218 and 743-854. The 56-69-year group was small, and its depth increase did not reach significance, likely because of low power.

The CDR3 regions of human TCRbeta chains were analyzed by immunosequencing. As for the original processing: TCRs in the repertoires were compared against a reference library of SARS-CoV-2-specific TCRs that had been generated with the MIRA antigen-specificity platform. Breadth meant the fraction of unique TCRs that were SARS-CoV-2-associated, whereas depth meant the fraction of total T cells that were SARS-CoV-2-associated. Each spike-specific TCR was assigned to its reactive spike region and to a CD4 or CD8 class using the MIRA data. Log10-transformed breadth and depth values were compared by one-way ANOVA with Sidak's multiple comparisons tests. Held by TCRdb, this immuneACCESS table contains in-frame sequences only and omits some clones. Under half of the omission traces to an unresolved V gene where checked; the cause of the rest is unknown. V and J calls and clone size are those listed in that table; D and trimming were worked out from the DNA. The sample data list about 120,000 clones, and about 87% of these were observed just once. The top ten hold more than 1.5% of the sample.

Relative to germline, V is 4 bases shorter and J is 3 bases shorter, with 13 bases between their ends. The germline V gene specifies SGHDT as CDR1 and YYEEEE as CDR2. The CDR3 runs 14 amino acids, cysteine and phenylalanine included. Left in the record is the CDR3 DNA by itself, 42 bases read in frame from the first base. This clonotype was obtained from an adult in good health. Rearrangement joined TRBV5-6 to TRBJ1-1; the D gene is not confidently resolved. The input for sequencing was peripheral blood, taken on day 0 of AZD1222 vaccination. The CDR3 protein sequence reads: CASSPRGLHTEAFF. Here is the DNA: TGTGCCAGCAGCCCCCGAGGGCTCCACACTGAAGCTTTCTTT.